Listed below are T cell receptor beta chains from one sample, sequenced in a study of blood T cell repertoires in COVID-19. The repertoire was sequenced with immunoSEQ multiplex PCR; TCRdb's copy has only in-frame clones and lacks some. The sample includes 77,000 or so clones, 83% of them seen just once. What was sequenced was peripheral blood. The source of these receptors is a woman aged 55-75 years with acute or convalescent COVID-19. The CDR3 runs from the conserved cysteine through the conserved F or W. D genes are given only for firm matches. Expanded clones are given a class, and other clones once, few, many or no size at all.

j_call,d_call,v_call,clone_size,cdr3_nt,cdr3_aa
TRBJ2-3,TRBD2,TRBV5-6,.,TGTGCCAGCAGCTTGGCCCCTAGCGGGGGGTTCTATACGCAGTATTTT,CASSLAPSGGFYTQYF
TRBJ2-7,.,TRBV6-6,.,TGTGCCAGCAACAACGGCGCAGGCCCCTACGAGCAGTACTTC,CASNNGAGPYEQYF
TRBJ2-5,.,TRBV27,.,TGTGCCAGCATGGACTACCAAGAGACCCAGTACTTC,CASMDYQETQYF
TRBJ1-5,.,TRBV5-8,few,TGTGCCAGCAGCTTACGACAGCTACAGCCCCAGCATTTT,CASSLRQLQPQHF
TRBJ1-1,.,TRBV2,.,TGTGCCAGCGGGAGGGGGGACACTGAAGCTTTCTTT,CASGRGDTEAFF
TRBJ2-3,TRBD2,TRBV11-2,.,TGTGCCAGCACCTATAGCGGGGGGGTTGGAGATACGCAGTATTTT,CASTYSGGVGDTQYF
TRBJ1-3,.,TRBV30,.,TGTGCCTGGAGTCTTGCAGGGGTGGACACCATATATTTT,CAWSLAGVDTIYF
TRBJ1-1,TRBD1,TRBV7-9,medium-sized,TGTGCCAGCAGCTTGGACGGGACAGATGAAGCTTTCTTT,CASSLDGTDEAFF
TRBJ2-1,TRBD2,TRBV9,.,TGTGCCAGCAGTTATCTAGCGGGGGGAAGCTCCTACAATGAGCAGTTCTTC,CASSYLAGGSSYNEQFF
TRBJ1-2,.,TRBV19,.,TGTGCCAGTCGAGGGATGATGGTATCGGGCTACACCTTC,CASRGMMVSGYTF
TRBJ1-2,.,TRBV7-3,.,TGTGCCAGCAGCCCTACCGGGGGACCTAACTATGGCTACACCTTC,CASSPTGGPNYGYTF
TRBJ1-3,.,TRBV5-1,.,TGCGCCAGCAGCCCCAGGACATCCTCTGGAAACACCATATATTTT,CASSPRTSSGNTIYF
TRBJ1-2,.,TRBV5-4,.,TGTGCCAGCAGCTCCTCCGAGTATGGCTACACCTTC,CASSSSEYGYTF
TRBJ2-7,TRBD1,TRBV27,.,TGTGCCAGCAGTTGGGACAGTTCCTACGAGCAGTACTTC,CASSWDSSYEQYF
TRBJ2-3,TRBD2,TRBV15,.,TGTGCCACCAGCAGGGGTTACCTCCCAGCGGGGGAGAGCACAGATACGCAGTATTTT,CATSRGYLPAGESTDTQYF
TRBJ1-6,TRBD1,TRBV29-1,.,TGCAGCGTCGGGGACAGGGCTAATTCACCCCTCCACTTT,CSVGDRANSPLHF
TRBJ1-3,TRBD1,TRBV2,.,TGTGCCAGCAGTCGTTTGGACAGGTCATCTGGAAACACCATATATTTT,CASSRLDRSSGNTIYF
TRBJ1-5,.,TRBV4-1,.,TGCGCCAGCAGCCAAGACCGGACGGGACAGCCCCAGCATTTT,CASSQDRTGQPQHF
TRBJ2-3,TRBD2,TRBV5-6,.,TGTGCCAGCAGCACCGAGCGGGGGGACGCAGATACGCAGTATTTT,CASSTERGDADTQYF
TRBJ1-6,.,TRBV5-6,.,TGTGCCAGCAGCTTATCCACGAGCTCCTATAATTCACCCCTCCACTTT,CASSLSTSSYNSPLHF
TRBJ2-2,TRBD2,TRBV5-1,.,TGCGCCAGCACTAGGATCCCGGGAGGATCGAACACCGGGGAGCTGTTTTTT,CASTRIPGGSNTGELFF
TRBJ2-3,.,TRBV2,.,TGTGCCCAAACAGCTAGCACAGATACGCAGTATTTT,CAQTASTDTQYF
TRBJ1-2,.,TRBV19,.,TGTGCCAGTAGTATAGACGGGAGACAAGGCTACACCTTC,CASSIDGRQGYTF
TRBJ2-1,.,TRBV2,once,TGTGCCAGCAGGCTGGACAGGCGGGGTGAGCAGTTCTTC,CASRLDRRGEQFF
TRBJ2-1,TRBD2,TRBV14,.,TGTGCCAGCAGCCCGGGACTAGCGGGGGTAGATGAGCAGTTCTTC,CASSPGLAGVDEQFF
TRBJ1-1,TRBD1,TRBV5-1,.,TGCGCCAGCAGTAATCAGGGGGGCACTGAAGCTTTCTTT,CASSNQGGTEAFF
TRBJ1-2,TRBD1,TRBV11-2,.,TGTGCCAGCACCCTCACAGGAGGGGGCGGCTACACCTTC,CASTLTGGGGYTF
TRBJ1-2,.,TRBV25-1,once,TGTGCCAGCAGTGAAGGGGGGGGTAGTTACTATGGCTACACCTTC,CASSEGGGSYYGYTF
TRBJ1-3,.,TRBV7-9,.,TGTGCCAGCAGCGTGGCCTCCTCTGGAAACACCATATATTTT,CASSVASSGNTIYF
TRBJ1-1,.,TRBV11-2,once,TGTGCCAGCAGCTTTGCCTCAGGGGCTCTGAACACTGAAGCTTTCTTT,CASSFASGALNTEAFF
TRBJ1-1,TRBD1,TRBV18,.,TGTGCCAGCTCACCTCTACAGGGGGCAAGTGAAGCTTTCTTT,CASSPLQGASEAFF
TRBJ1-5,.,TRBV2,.,TGTGCCAGCAGCCCTTACAGAGATCAGCCCCAGCATTTT,CASSPYRDQPQHF
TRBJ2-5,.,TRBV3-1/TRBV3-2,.,TGTGCCAGCACCAATCGGGGGGCGGAGACCCAGTACTTC,CASTNRGAETQYF
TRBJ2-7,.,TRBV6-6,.,TGTGCCAGCAGCTCCCGTCCCAGCTCCTACGAGCAGTACTTC,CASSSRPSSYEQYF
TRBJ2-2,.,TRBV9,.,TGTGCCAGCAGCGGGCAAGCAGGGGTCGGCACCGGGGAGCTGTTTTTT,CASSGQAGVGTGELFF
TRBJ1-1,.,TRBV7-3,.,TGTGCCAGCAGCCGAGGACAGAACACTGAAGCTTTCTTT,CASSRGQNTEAFF
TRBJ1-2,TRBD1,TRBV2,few,TGTGCCAGCAGAGATAGGACAGGGAACTATGGCTACACCTTC,CASRDRTGNYGYTF
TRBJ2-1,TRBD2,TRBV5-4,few,TGTGCCAGCAGCTTCGGCGGGGGGCTCTCCTACAATGAGCAGTTCTTC,CASSFGGGLSYNEQFF
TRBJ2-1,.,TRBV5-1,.,TGCGCCAGCAGCTTGTTGGGCCGGAATGAGCAGTTCTTC,CASSLLGRNEQFF
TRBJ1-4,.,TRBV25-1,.,TGTGCCAGCAGTCCCTCCCCCGGGGAATCTAATGAAAAACTGTTTTTT,CASSPSPGESNEKLFF
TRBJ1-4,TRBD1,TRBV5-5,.,TGTGCCAGCAGCACCGGGACAGGGGATGAAAAACTGTTTTTT,CASSTGTGDEKLFF
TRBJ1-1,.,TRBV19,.,TGTGCCAGTAGTCTGAGGAACGAAGCTTTCTTT,CASSLRNEAFF
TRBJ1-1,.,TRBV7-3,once,TGTGCCAGCAGCTCCGGAGGAGAGAACACTGAAGCTTTCTTT,CASSSGGENTEAFF
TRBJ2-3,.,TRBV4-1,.,TGCGCCAGCAGCCTCAAGGGGGATACGCAGTATTTT,CASSLKGDTQYF
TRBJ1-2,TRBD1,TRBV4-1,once,TGCGCCAGCAGCCAACCGACAGGGGTGGTTGGCTACACCTTC,CASSQPTGVVGYTF